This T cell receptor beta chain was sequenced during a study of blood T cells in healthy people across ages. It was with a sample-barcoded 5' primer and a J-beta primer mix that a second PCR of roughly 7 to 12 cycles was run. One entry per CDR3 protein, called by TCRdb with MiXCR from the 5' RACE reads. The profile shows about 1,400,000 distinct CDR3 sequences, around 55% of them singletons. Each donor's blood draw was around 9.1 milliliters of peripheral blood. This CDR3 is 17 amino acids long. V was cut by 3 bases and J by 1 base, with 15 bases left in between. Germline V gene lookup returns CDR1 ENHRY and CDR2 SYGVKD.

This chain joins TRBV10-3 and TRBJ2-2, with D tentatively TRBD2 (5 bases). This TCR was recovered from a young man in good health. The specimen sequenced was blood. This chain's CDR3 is CAISDRLLRGNTGELFF. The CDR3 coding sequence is TGTGCCATCAGTGATCGTTTATTACGGGGGAACACCGGGGAGCTGTTTTTT.